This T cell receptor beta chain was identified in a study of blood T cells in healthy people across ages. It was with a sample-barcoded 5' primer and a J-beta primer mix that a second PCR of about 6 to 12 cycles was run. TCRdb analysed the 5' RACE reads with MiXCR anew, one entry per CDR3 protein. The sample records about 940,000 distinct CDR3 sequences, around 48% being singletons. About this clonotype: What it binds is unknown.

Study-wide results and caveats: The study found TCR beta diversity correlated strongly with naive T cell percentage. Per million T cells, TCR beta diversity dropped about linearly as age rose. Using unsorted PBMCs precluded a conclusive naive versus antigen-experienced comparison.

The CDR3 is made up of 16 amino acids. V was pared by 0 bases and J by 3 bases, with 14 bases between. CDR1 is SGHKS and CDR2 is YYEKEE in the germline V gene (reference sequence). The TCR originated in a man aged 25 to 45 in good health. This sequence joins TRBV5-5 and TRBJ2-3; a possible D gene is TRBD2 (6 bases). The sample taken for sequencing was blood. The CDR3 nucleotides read TGTGCCAGCAGCTTGGGGACGGGACTGACTACAGATACGCAGTATTTT. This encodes CASSLGTGLTTDTQYF.